A selection of T cell receptor beta chains follows, all from one sample in a study of shared clonotypes between healthy human individuals. Using immunoSEQ multiplex PCR, the repertoire was profiled, and TCRdb retains in-frame clones only, with some absent. Found here are 700,000 to 950,000 clones, just over 95% of them singletons; the top ten hold around 0.21%. Sequencing used naive CD8+ T cells sorted from blood. The receptors originated from a man aged 25 to 40 in good health. The CDR3 runs from the conserved cysteine through the conserved F or W. Fields, in order: V gene, J gene, D gene, clone size, CDR3 DNA, CDR3 protein. D genes are given only for firm matches. A clone size is listed for some rows: how often the clone was seen (once, few, many), or a class if it is expanded.

V gene: TRBV7-8
J gene: TRBJ2-7
D gene: NA
clone size: NA
CDR3 DNA: TGTGCCAGCAGCTCACGGGGGTACGAGCAGTACTTC
CDR3 protein: CASSSRGYEQYF

V gene: TRBV7-9
J gene: TRBJ2-7
D gene: NA
clone size: NA
CDR3 DNA: TGTGCCAGCAGCCAAGAATACGAGCAGTACTTC
CDR3 protein: CASSQEYEQYF

V gene: TRBV6-6
J gene: TRBJ2-1
D gene: TRBD2
clone size: NA
CDR3 DNA: TGTGCCAGCAGCTTGCTAGCGGGAGCCCTCAATGAGCAGTTCTTC
CDR3 protein: CASSLLAGALNEQFF

V gene: TRBV4-3
J gene: TRBJ2-2
D gene: NA
clone size: NA
CDR3 DNA: TGCGCCAGCAGCCTAAGCGCGGGATTCAGCACCGGGGAGCTGTTTTTT
CDR3 protein: CASSLSAGFSTGELFF

V gene: TRBV29-1
J gene: TRBJ1-2
D gene: NA
clone size: NA
CDR3 DNA: TGCAGCGTTGAAGAATCAGGGTTCTATGGCTACACCTTC
CDR3 protein: CSVEESGFYGYTF

V gene: TRBV5-5
J gene: TRBJ2-4
D gene: NA
clone size: NA
CDR3 DNA: TGTGCCAGCAGCTTGGACGAGGGGAAAAACATTCAGTACTTC
CDR3 protein: CASSLDEGKNIQYF

V gene: TRBV2
J gene: TRBJ2-1
D gene: TRBD2
clone size: NA
CDR3 DNA: TGTGCCAGCCCCCAGCGGGAGGGCCGGGGGGGCAATGAGCAGTTCTTC
CDR3 protein: CASPQREGRGGNEQFF

V gene: TRBV7-7
J gene: TRBJ2-3
D gene: NA
clone size: NA
CDR3 DNA: TGTGCCAGCAGCCCAGAGTGGAGCGGGAGCACAGATACGCAGTATTTT
CDR3 protein: CASSPEWSGSTDTQYF

V gene: TRBV7-8
J gene: TRBJ2-5
D gene: NA
clone size: NA
CDR3 DNA: TGTGCCAGCAGCGATGGGGTTCAAGAGACCCAGTACTTC
CDR3 protein: CASSDGVQETQYF

V gene: TRBV4-1
J gene: TRBJ2-7
D gene: TRBD1
clone size: NA
CDR3 DNA: TGCGCCAGCAGGCGTGAACAGGGGGCAAACGCGGGCGAGCAGTACTTC
CDR3 protein: CASRREQGANAGEQYF

V gene: TRBV25-1
J gene: TRBJ2-7
D gene: NA
clone size: NA
CDR3 DNA: TGTGCCAGCAGTGAATGGGGCACCGCCTACGAGCAGTACTTC
CDR3 protein: CASSEWGTAYEQYF

V gene: TRBV11-2
J gene: TRBJ2-1
D gene: NA
clone size: NA
CDR3 DNA: TGTGCCAGCACCCAGTGGGGCGGGCCGGCGAGCTCCTACAATGAGCAGTTCTTC
CDR3 protein: CASTQWGGPASSYNEQFF

V gene: TRBV28
J gene: TRBJ1-1
D gene: TRBD1
clone size: once
CDR3 DNA: TGTGCCAGCAGTTTAGGGGACAGGGGGGCTGAAGCTTTCTTT
CDR3 protein: CASSLGDRGAEAFF

V gene: TRBV2
J gene: TRBJ2-1
D gene: TRBD1
clone size: NA
CDR3 DNA: TGTGCCAGCAAGTTTTCAGGGGGCGCCCCCAATGAGCAGTTCTTC
CDR3 protein: CASKFSGGAPNEQFF

V gene: TRBV13
J gene: TRBJ1-5
D gene: NA
clone size: NA
CDR3 DNA: TGTGCCAGCAGCTTAGGCGACCAGCCCCAGCATTTT
CDR3 protein: CASSLGDQPQHF

V gene: TRBV4-3
J gene: TRBJ2-1
D gene: TRBD2
clone size: NA
CDR3 DNA: TGCGCCAGCAGCCAAGACGAGAAGCGGGAGGCCCCCTATGAGCAGTTCTTC
CDR3 protein: CASSQDEKREAPYEQFF

V gene: TRBV28
J gene: TRBJ2-7
D gene: TRBD2
clone size: NA
CDR3 DNA: TGTGCCAGCAGTTCCCCCGGGACTAGCGGCACCTACGAGCAGTACTTC
CDR3 protein: CASSSPGTSGTYEQYF

V gene: TRBV5-1
J gene: TRBJ2-7
D gene: NA
clone size: NA
CDR3 DNA: TGCGCCAGCAGCTTGGAGCAAACAACCCTCTACGAGCAGTACTTC
CDR3 protein: CASSLEQTTLYEQYF

V gene: TRBV27
J gene: TRBJ2-3
D gene: NA
clone size: NA
CDR3 DNA: TGTGCCAGCAGTTCCCCCTACGGTGGGACCTTCACAGATACGCAGTATTTT
CDR3 protein: CASSSPYGGTFTDTQYF

V gene: TRBV27
J gene: TRBJ2-3
D gene: TRBD2
clone size: NA
CDR3 DNA: TGTGCCAGCAGCCCTATTTCGATAGCGGGATGGGATACGCAGTATTTT
CDR3 protein: CASSPISIAGWDTQYF

V gene: TRBV11-2
J gene: TRBJ2-1
D gene: TRBD2
clone size: NA
CDR3 DNA: TGTGCCAGCAGCTTCTACCCCCCCGGGACTAGCGTCATTGAGCAGTTCTTC
CDR3 protein: CASSFYPPGTSVIEQFF

V gene: TRBV29-1
J gene: TRBJ2-1
D gene: TRBD2
clone size: NA
CDR3 DNA: TGCAGCGTTTTACCGTTAGCGGGAATTGGGGTTTACAATGAGCAGTTCTTC
CDR3 protein: CSVLPLAGIGVYNEQFF

V gene: TRBV2
J gene: TRBJ2-2
D gene: NA
clone size: NA
CDR3 DNA: TGTGCCAGCAGCGGTAGGACCGGGGAGCTGTTTTTT
CDR3 protein: CASSGRTGELFF